Below, 9 T cell receptor beta chains from the same sample are listed, as sequenced in a study of spatial heterogeneity in lung cancer. Study findings and constraints: Counts of expanded alpha and beta TCRs within tumors tracked the tumor nonsynonymous mutation count.

TCRdb analysed the 5' RACE reads with MiXCR anew, one entry per CDR3 protein. The data hold approximately 11,000 distinct CDR3 sequences, with about 14% observed a single time. These receptors have no known antigen. Time point: sample taken at primary tumor resection. Source: lung tumor tissue, taken at surgery. The receptors come from a male donor with early-stage non-small cell lung cancer.

This clonotype occurred many times. The rearrangement links TRBV7-6 to TRBJ2-3, with D perhaps TRBD2 (5 bases). The CDR3 is 14 residues long. The ends were cut back, 1 base at V and 3 bases at J, with 8 bases in the middle. Germline CDR1 is SGHVS and CDR2 is FNYEAQ. The CDR3 bases are TGTGCCAGCAGCTTAGGAGGGATGACAGATACGCAGTATTTT. It specifies CASSLGGMTDTQYF. Full variable domain (rest looked up from reference TRBV7-6 and TRBJ2-3): GAGVSQSPRYKVTKRGQDVALRCDPISGHVSLYWYRQALGQGPEFLTYFNYEAQQDKSGLPNDRFSAERPEGSISTLTIQRTEQRDSAMYRCASSLGGMTDTQYFGPGTRLTVL.

The sample holds many counts of this clonotype. This chain joins TRBV20-1 and TRBJ2-7; D possibly corresponds to TRBD2 (6 bases). The CDR3 consists of 13 residues. Germline values: CDR1 DFQATT, CDR2 SNEGSKA (reference sequence). V lost 5 bases, J lost 3 bases, and 14 bases lay in between. The CDR3 bases are TGCAGTGCTCTCCGAGGAGGGTTCTACGAGCAGTACTTC. Translated, it gives CSALRGGFYEQYF.

This clonotype was counted only a few times. In nucleotides, the CDR3 is TGTGCCAGCAGCTCAGGACATCGGACAGATACGCAGTATTTT. It encodes CASSSGHRTDTQYF. The V call is TRBV5-5, the J call TRBJ2-3, with TRBD1 as a possible D gene (5 bases). Trimming took off 3 bases at V and 3 bases at J, with 11 bases between the two ends. The germline CDR1 and CDR2 sequences are SGHKS and YYEKEE (reference sequence). The CDR3 has 14 residues.

By sample fraction, this clonotype is medium-sized. The chain has TRBV13 and TRBJ1-1, with unresolved D. V was trimmed by 5 bases and J by 1 base, leaving 17 bases between them. Germline-derived CDR1 and CDR2 are PRHDT and FYEKMQ (reference sequence). The CDR3 sequence is 16 residues long. The CDR3 reads CASSELGSRRNTEAFF. The CDR3 bases are TGTGCCAGCAGCGAATTGGGGTCACGGAGGAACACTGAAGCTTTCTTT.

The sample holds many counts of this clonotype. The J gene is TRBJ1-2, the V gene TRBV19; the D is unclear. The CDR3 totals 13 residues. Germline V gene lookup returns CDR1 LNHDA and CDR2 SQIVND (reference sequence). Trimming stripped 3 bases from V and 4 bases from J, with 9 bases between. The CDR3 is CASSMESVYGYTF. The CDR3 region has the DNA TGTGCCAGTAGTATGGAGTCAGTCTATGGCTACACCTTC.

This clonotype was counted many times. V gene TRBV20-1 combines with J gene TRBJ2-1; 10 positions agree with TRBD2. This CDR3 spans 15 amino acids. Germline loops: CDR1 DFQATT, CDR2 SNEGSKA (reference sequence). J was trimmed by 8 bases and V by 0 bases; bases with no gene match: 7. The CDR3 loop reads CSARDSPSGRDEQFF. The CDR3 nucleotides read TGCAGTGCTAGAGATAGTCCTAGCGGGAGAGATGAGCAGTTCTTC.

This clonotype was seen repeatedly, ten times or more. This rearrangement joins TRBV11-2 to TRBJ2-7, with D unclear. Germline CDR1 reads SGHAT; CDR2 reads FQNNGV. This CDR3 region has 16 residues. Trimming removed 2 bases at V and 0 bases at J, with 14 bases between. The CDR3 bases are TGTGCCAGCAGCTTAATATCAGGATACTTCTCCTACGAGCAGTACTTC. Residues: CASSLISGYFSYEQYF.

This clonotype was counted many times. This chain connects TRBV7-9 to TRBJ1-1, with no clear D. The V gene lost 3 bases and the J gene lost 2 bases, with 10 bases spanning the gap. The CDR3 covers 14 residues. The germline gives CDR1 SEHNR, CDR2 FQNEAQ (reference sequence). The CDR3 here is CASSFVDSNTEAFF. The CDR3, as DNA: TGTGCCAGCAGCTTTGTGGATAGTAACACTGAAGCTTTCTTT.

In this sample, this clonotype turned up many times. The chain employs TRBV19 and TRBJ1-5; D unresolved. V gave up 6 bases and J gave up 7 bases, with 10 bases separating them. The CDR3 sequence is 12 residues long. Per germline, CDR1 LNHDA and CDR2 SQIVND (reference sequence). The CDR3 bases are TGTGCCAGTAGGCCACCAGGCCAGCCCCAGCATTTT. Translation: CASRPPGQPQHF.